One T cell receptor (beta chain) is described in this entry. Its matching antigen is unknown. Germline CDR1 MNHEY, CDR2 SMNVEV (reference sequence). V was clipped by 8 bases and J by 5 bases; unmatched bases: 19. The CDR3 loop spans 17 amino acids. The sample comes from a study of shared clonotypes between healthy human individuals. Study-level points and caveats: A small donor pool kept down the genetic and exposure-history diversity that was represented.

Produced via immunoSEQ multiplex PCR; TCRdb's table is partial and in-frame only. The sample carries roughly 770,000 clones, around 96% recorded once. CD45RO-negative cells were positively selected for CCR7, leaving out terminally differentiated effector memory CD45RA+ cells. The sequence derives from a man aged 25 to 40 in good health. The V call is TRBV27, the J call TRBJ1-2; 8 bases align to TRBD1. Sequenced: naive CD8+ T cells sorted from blood. The CDR3 nucleotides read TGTGCCAGCCTCCTTCCCGGGACAGGCCCCTCGAGGTATGGCTACACCTTC. Encoded protein: CASLLPGTGPSRYGYTF.